The clone carrying this T cell receptor (beta chain) occurred once. Its antigen is as yet unknown. The data stem from a study of cytomegalovirus exposure and HLA in healthy donors. The study, taken as a whole, reports: Most TCRs appeared rarely, but some public TCRs recurred in many donors. In a later analysis, at a false discovery rate of 0.05, 17,000 or so TCR beta sequences were associated with HLA alleles. Later analysis showed TCR association rates varying by HLA locus, highest for DRB1 and lowest for HLA-C.

Primers for the PCR totalled 60 Vbeta and 13 Jbeta. Authors' processing steps: Later analysis identified around 85 million unique TCR beta chains, 10 million to 12 million shared. Sequenced by immunoSEQ multiplex PCR; TCRdb stores in-frame clones only, minus some. V and J calls and clone size come straight from that table; D and trimming were deduced from the DNA. Of roughly 62,000 clones listed, less than 85% are singletons. This TCR was sampled from a woman aged 25 to 39 in good health and CMV-seronegative. The sample taken for sequencing was PBMCs.

In DNA, the CDR3 is TGCGCCAGCAGCCAAGGAAGGGGATACGGGGCCAACGTCCTGACTTTC. It encodes CASSQGRGYGANVLTF. The rearrangement links TRBV4-3 to TRBJ2-6; tentatively, D is TRBD1 (5 bases). Germline V gene lookup returns CDR1 LGHNA and CDR2 YSLEER. This CDR3 has 16 residues. Trimming shortened V by 1 base and J by 4 bases, and 11 bases separated the two germline ends.